The 4 T cell receptor beta chains reported below all come from one sample, sequenced in a study of response to subunit inactivated influenza vaccine. Using its own MiXCR run on the RT-PCR reads, TCRdb lists one record per CDR3 protein. This sample yields about 830,000 distinct CDR3 sequences, of which about 18% are seen a single time; 11% belongs to the top ten. The source was PBMCs from blood, collected around 5 days after vaccination. The source is a man in his fifties or sixties who received an inactivated influenza vaccine.

This clonotype was counted only a few times. The chain recombines TRBV20-1 with TRBJ2-7; D is undetermined. This CDR3 spans 15 amino acids. The germline CDR1 and CDR2 sequences are DFQATT and SNEGSKA (reference sequence). Trimming stripped 5 bases from V and 2 bases from J, with 19 bases between. The CDR3 here is CSAAQRRPRTYEQYF. The CDR3 DNA reads TGCAGTGCTGCCCAGCGCCGCCCGAGAACCTACGAGCAGTACTTC.

Worth noting for this clonotype: At one end, the junction sequence differs from germline, possibly due to a read error. This rearrangement joins TRBV6-1 to TRBJ2-3; 14 positions agree with TRBD2. CDR3 length equals 18 residues. The germline V gene encodes CDR1 MNHNS and CDR2 SASEGT. In nucleotides, the CDR3 is TGTGCCAGCGCCAACCCCGGGACTAGCGGGAGCGTTGCAGAGACGCAGTATTTT. Protein product: CASANPGTSGSVAETQYF.

This clonotype was counted a single time. The chain uses TRBV9 and TRBJ2-3; tentative D call: TRBD1 (6 bases). CDR1 is SGDLS, CDR2 YYNGEE, per germline. With 4 bases removed from V and 4 bases from J, the gap between germline ends came to 16 bases. This CDR3 has 15 amino acids. CDR3 loop: CASSKRQDTSDTQYF. For the CDR3, the DNA is TGTGCCAGCAGCAAACGACAGGATACATCAGATACGCAGTATTTT.

This clonotype showed up just a few times. CDR3 loop: CSASLSPGQSYNEQFF. As DNA, the CDR3 is TGCAGTGCTAGTCTTTCCCCGGGACAGAGTTACAATGAGCAGTTCTTC. The rearrangement uses TRBV20-1 and TRBJ2-1, with 7 bases identical to TRBD1. Trimming removed 3 bases from V and 4 bases from J; junction bases left unmatched: 12. This CDR3 is 16 amino acids long. CDR1 is DFQATT, CDR2 SNEGSKA, per germline (reference sequence).